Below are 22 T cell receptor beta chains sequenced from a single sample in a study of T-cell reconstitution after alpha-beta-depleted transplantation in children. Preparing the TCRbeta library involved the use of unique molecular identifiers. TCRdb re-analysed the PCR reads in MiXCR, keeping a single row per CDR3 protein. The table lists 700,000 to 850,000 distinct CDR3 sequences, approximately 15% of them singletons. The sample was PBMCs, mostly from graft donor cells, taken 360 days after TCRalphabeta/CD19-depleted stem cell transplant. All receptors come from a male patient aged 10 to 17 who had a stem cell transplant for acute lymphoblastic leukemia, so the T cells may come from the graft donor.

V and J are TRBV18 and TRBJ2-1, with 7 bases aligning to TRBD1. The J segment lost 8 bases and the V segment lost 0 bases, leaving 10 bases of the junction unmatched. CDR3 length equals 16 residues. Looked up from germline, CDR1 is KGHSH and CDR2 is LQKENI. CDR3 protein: CASSPPRQGEYDEQFF. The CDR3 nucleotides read TGTGCCAGCTCACCACCGAGACAGGGTGAATACGATGAGCAGTTCTTC.

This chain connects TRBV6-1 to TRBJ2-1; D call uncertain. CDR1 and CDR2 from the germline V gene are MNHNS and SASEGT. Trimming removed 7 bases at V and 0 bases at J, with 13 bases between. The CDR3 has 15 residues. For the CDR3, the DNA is TGTGCCAGCAATCCCGCCCAGAGCTCCTACAATGAGCAGTTCTTC. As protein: CASNPAQSSYNEQFF.

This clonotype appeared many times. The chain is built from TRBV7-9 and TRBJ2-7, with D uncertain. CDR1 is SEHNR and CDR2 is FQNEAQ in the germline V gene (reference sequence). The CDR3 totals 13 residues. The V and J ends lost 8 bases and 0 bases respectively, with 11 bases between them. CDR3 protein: CASQSKGSYEQYF. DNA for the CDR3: TGTGCCAGCCAAAGCAAGGGCTCCTACGAGCAGTACTTC.

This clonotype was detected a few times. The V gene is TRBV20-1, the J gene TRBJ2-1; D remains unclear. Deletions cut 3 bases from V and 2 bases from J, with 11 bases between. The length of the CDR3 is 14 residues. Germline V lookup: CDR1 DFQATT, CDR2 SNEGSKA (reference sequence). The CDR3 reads CSARRLAAYNEQFF. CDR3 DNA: TGCAGTGCTAGGAGGCTTGCCGCCTACAATGAGCAGTTCTTC.

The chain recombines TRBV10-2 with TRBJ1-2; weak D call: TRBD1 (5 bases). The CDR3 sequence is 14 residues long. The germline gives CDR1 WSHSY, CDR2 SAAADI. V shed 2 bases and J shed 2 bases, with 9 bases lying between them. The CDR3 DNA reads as TGCGCCAGCAGTGAGCAGGGCGTGAACTATGGCTACACCTTC. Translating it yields CASSEQGVNYGYTF.

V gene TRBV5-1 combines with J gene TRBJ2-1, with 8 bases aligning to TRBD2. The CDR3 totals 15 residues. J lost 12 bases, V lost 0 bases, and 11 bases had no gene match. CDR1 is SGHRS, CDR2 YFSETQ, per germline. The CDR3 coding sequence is TGCGCCAGCAGCTTGGCCGGGGCGGGAGGATTCGGGCAGTTCTTC. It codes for CASSLAGAGGFGQFF.

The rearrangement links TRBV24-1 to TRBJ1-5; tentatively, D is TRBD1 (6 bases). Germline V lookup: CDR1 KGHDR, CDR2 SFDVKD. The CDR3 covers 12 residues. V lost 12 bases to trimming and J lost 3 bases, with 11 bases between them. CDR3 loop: CAVGQINQPQHF. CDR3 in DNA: TGTGCCGTAGGACAGATCAATCAGCCCCAGCATTTT.

CDR3 nucleotides: TGTGCCAGCAGCTTTCAACGGGGGGGGGTTGAGCAGTTCTTC. This translates into CASSFQRGGVEQFF. V is TRBV7-2 and J is TRBJ2-1, with TRBD2 matching 8 bases. Per the germline V gene, CDR1 is SGHTA and CDR2 is FQGNSA. The CDR3 spans 14 residues. The J segment lost 9 bases and the V segment lost 3 bases, leaving 7 bases of the junction unmatched.

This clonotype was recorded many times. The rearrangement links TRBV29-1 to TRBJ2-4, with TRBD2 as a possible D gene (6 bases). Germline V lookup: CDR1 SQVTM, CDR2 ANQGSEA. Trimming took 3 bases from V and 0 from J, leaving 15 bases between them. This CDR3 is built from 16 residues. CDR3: CSVEPIAEVAKNIQYF. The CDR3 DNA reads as TGCAGCGTTGAGCCAATAGCGGAGGTAGCCAAAAACATTCAGTACTTC.

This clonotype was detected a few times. This CDR3 reads CASSLVYGYTF. The DNA for the CDR3 is TGTGCCAGTTCGCTCGTCTATGGCTACACCTTC. The V gene is TRBV5-6, the J gene TRBJ1-2; no firm D call. Trimming removed 8 bases at V and 4 bases at J, with 9 bases between. This CDR3 comprises 11 residues. The germline V gene encodes CDR1 SGHDT and CDR2 YYEEEE. Together with reference TRBV5-6 and TRBJ1-2, the CDR3 gives the full variable domain: DAGVTQSPTHLIKTRGQQVTLRCSPKSGHDTVSWYQQALGQGPQFIFQYYEEEERQRGNFPDRFSGHQFPNYSSELNVNALLLGDSALYLCASSLVYGYTFGSGTRLTVV.

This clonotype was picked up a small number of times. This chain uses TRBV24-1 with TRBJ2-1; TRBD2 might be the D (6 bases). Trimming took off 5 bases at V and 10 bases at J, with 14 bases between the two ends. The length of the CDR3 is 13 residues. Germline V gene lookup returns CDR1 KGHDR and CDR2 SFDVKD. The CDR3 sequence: CATSGGDKLEQFF. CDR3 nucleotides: TGTGCCACCAGTGGGGGGGATAAGTTGGAGCAGTTCTTC.

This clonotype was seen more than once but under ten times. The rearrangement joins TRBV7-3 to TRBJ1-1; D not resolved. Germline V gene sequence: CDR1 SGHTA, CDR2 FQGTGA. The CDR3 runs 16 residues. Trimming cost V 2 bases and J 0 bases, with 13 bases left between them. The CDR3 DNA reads TGTGCCAGCAGCTTACTAGCTAGAGGGTTGAACACTGAAGCTTTCTTT. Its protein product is CASSLLARGLNTEAFF.

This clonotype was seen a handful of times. CDR3 loop: CASSLDGGRGGYGYTF. Here the CDR3 DNA reads TGTGCCAGCAGCTTAGATGGGGGGCGCGGGGGCTATGGCTACACCTTC. The V call is TRBV7-6, the J call TRBJ1-2; the D gene is possibly TRBD1 (6 bases). Trimming shortened V by 1 base and J by 4 bases, and 16 bases separated the two germline ends. Germline-derived CDR1 and CDR2 are SGHVS and FNYEAQ. The CDR3 length is 16 residues.

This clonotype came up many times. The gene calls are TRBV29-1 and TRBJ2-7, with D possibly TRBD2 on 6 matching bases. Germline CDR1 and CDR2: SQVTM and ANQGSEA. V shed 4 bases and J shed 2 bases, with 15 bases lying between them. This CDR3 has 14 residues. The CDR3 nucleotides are TGCAGCGTTGCTAGGGCGGGGACGGCCTACGAGCAGTACTTC. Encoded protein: CSVARAGTAYEQYF.

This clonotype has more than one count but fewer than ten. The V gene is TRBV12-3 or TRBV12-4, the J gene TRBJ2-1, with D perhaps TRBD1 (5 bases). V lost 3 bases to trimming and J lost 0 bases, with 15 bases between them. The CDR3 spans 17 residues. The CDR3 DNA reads TGTGCCAGCAGTTTTGGTTATGGGGCTAGCTCCTACAATGAGCAGTTCTTC. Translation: CASSFGYGASSYNEQFF.

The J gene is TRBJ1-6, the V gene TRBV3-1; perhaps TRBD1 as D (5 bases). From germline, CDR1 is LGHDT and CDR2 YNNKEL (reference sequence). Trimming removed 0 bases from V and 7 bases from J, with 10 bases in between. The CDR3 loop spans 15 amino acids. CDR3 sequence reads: CASSQDWGRNSPLHF. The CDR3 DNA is TGTGCCAGCAGCCAAGATTGGGGCAGAAATTCACCCCTCCACTTT.

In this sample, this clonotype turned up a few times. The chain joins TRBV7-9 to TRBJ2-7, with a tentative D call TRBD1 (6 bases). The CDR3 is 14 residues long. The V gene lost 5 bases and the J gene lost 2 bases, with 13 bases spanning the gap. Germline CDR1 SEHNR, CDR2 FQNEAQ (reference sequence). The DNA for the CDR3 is TGTGCCAGCAGCACAAACAGGGTTCCCTACGAGCAGTACTTC. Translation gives CASSTNRVPYEQYF.

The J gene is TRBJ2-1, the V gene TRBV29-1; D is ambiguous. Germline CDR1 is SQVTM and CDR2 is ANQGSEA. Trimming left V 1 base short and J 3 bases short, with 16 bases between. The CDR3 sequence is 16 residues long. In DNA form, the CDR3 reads TGCAGCGTTGAAGCTAATTTCGGGTGGTTCTACAATGAGCAGTTCTTC. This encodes CSVEANFGWFYNEQFF.

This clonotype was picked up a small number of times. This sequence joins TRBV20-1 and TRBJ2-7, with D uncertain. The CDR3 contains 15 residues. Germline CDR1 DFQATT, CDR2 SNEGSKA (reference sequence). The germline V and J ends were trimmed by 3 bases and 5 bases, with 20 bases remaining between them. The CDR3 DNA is TGCAGTGCTAGGGATGGGCGTGTTATTTGGGACGAGCAGTACTTC. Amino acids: CSARDGRVIWDEQYF.

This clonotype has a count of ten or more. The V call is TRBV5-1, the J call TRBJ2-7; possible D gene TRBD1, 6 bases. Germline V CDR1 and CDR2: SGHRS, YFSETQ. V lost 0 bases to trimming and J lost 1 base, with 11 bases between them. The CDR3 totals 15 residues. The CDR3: CASSLARGQSYEQYF. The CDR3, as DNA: TGCGCCAGCAGCTTGGCAAGAGGACAGTCCTACGAGCAGTACTTC.

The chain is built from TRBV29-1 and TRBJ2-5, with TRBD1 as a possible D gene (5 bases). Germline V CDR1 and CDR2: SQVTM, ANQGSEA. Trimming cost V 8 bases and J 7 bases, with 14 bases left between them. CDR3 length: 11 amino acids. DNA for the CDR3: TGCAGCCCCCAGATAAGGGGGACCCAGTACTTC. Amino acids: CSPQIRGTQYF.

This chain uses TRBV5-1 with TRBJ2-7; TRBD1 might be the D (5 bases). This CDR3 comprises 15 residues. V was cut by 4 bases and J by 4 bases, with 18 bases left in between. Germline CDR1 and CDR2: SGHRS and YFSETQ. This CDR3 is CASSPTRVRSYEQYF. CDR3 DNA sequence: TGCGCCAGCAGCCCCACCAGGGTTCGGAGTTACGAGCAGTACTTC.